This T cell receptor beta chain originates from a study of blood T cells in healthy people across ages. Germline V gene sequence: CDR1 SGHVS, CDR2 FQNEAQ. This CDR3 is 13 amino acids long. It was with a sample-barcoded 5' primer and a J-beta primer mix that a second PCR of about 6 to 11 cycles was run. Tags on each cDNA molecule came from a template-switch adaptor with 12 random nucleotides. Each sample yielded at least 3 million CDR3-containing paired-end reads. TCRdb itself ran the 5' RACE reads through MiXCR, one entry per CDR3 protein. The sample contains about 1.6 million distinct CDR3 sequences, 34% of which appear only once.

The specimen was blood. The rearrangement uses TRBV7-8 and TRBJ2-5; TRBD2 matches 7 bases. The J call may be in error: the DNA end matches TRBJ2-7 better. This TCR was sampled from a woman aged 25-40 years in good health. DNA for the CDR3: TGTGCCAGCACCTTCGGGGAGGGGAACGAGCAGTACTTC. Amino acids: CASTFGEGNEQYF.